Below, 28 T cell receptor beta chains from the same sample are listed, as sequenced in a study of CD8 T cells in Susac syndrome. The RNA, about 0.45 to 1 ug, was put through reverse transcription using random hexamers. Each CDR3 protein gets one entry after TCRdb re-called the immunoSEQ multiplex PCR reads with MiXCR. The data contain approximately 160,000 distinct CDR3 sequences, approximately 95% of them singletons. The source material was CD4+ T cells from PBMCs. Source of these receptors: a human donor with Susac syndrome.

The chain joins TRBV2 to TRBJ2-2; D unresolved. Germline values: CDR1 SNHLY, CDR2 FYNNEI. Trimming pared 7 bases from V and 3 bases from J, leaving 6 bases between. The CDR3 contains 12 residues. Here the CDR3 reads CASTGDTGELFF. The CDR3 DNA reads TGTGCCAGCACAGGAGACACCGGGGAGCTGTTTTTT.

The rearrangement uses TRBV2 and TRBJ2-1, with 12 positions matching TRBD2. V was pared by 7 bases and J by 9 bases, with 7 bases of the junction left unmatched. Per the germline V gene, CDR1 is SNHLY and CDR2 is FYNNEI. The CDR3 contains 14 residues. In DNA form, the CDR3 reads TGTGCCAGCAATGGACTAGCGGGGACGGGTGAGCAGTTCTTC. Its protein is CASNGLAGTGEQFF.

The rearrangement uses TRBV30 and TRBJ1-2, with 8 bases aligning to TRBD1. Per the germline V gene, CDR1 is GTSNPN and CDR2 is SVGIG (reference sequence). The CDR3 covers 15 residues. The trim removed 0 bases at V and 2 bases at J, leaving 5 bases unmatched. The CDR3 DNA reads TGTGCCTGGAGTGTGGGACAGGTCAGCAACTATGGCTACACCTTC. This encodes CAWSVGQVSNYGYTF. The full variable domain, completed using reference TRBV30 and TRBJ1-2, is SQTIHQWPATLVQPVGSPLSLECTVEGTSNPNLYWYRQAAGRGLQLLFYSVGIGQISSEVPQNLSASRPQDRQFILSSKKLLLSDSGFYLCAWSVGQVSNYGYTFGSGTRLTVV.

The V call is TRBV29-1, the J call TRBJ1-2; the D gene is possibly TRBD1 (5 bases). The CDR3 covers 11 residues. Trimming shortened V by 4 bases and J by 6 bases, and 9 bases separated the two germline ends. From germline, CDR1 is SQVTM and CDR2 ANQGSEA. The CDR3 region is CSVVGQDGYTF. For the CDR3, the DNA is TGCAGCGTTGTGGGGCAGGATGGCTACACCTTC.

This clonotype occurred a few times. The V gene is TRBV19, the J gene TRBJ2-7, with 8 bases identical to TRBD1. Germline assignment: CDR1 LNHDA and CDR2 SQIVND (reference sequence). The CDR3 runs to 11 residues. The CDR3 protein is CADRVAYEQYV. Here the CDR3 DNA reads TGTGCGGACAGGGTGGCTTACGAGCAGTACGTC.

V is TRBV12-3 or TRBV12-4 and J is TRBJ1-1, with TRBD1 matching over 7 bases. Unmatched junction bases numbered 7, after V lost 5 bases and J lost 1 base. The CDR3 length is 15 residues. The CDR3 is CASSRRRDRNTEAFF. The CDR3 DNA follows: TGTGCCAGCAGTCGCCGCCGGGACAGGAACACTGAAGCTTTCTTT.

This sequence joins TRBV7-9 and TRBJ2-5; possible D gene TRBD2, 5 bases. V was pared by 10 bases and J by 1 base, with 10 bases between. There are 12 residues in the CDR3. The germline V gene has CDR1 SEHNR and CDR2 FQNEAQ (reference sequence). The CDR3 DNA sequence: TGTGCCACCGAGGGCTCCCAAGAGACCCAGTACTTC. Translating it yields CATEGSQETQYF.

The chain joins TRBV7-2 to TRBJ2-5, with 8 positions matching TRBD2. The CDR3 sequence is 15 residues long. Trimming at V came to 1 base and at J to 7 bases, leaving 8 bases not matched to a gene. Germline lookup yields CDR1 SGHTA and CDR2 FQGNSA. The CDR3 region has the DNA TGTGCCAGCAGCTTAGATTCGGGGGGGCGGGGGACCCAGTACTTC. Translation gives CASSLDSGGRGTQYF.

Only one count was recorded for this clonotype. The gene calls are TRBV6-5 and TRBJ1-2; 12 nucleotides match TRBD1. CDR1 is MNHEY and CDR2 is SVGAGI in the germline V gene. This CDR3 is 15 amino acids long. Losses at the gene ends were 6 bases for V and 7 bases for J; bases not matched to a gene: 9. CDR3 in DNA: TGTGCCAGCAGGGATCCGGGACAGGGGGCTTTTGGCTACACCTTC. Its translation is CASRDPGQGAFGYTF.

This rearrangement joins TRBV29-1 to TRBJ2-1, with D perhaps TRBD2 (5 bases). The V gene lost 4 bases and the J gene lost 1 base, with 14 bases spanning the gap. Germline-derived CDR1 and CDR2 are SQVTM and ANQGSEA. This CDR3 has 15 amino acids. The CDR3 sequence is CSVGGKKGSYNEQFF. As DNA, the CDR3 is TGCAGCGTTGGAGGGAAGAAGGGATCCTACAATGAGCAGTTCTTC.

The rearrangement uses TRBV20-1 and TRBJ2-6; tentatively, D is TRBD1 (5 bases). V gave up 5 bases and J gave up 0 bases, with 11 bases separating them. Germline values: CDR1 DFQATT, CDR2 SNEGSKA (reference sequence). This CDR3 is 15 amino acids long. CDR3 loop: CSAADRNSGANVLTF. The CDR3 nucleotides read TGCAGTGCTGCCGACAGAAACTCTGGGGCCAACGTCCTGACTTTC.

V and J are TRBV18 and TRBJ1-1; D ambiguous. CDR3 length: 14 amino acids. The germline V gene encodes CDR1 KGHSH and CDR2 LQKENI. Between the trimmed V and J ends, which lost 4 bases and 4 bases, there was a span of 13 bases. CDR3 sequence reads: CASSRQDEGTEAFF. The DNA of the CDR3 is TGTGCCAGCTCACGGCAGGACGAGGGCACTGAAGCTTTCTTT.

DNA for the CDR3: TGTGCCAGCAGTCACGGACAGGAAGCTTTCTTT. This translates into CASSHGQEAFF. This chain joins TRBV6-2 or TRBV6-3 and TRBJ1-1; possible D gene TRBD1, 6 bases. The V and J ends lost 5 bases and 8 bases respectively, with 9 bases between them. Germline V lookup: CDR1 MNHEY, CDR2 SVGEGT. CDR3 length: 11 amino acids.

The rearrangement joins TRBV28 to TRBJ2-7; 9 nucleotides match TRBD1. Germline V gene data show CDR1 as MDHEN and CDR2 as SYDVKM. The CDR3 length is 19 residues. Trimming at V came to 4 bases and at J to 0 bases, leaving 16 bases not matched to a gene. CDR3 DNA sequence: TGTGCCAGCAGTTACTTGCCTAGTCTCGGGACAGGGAGCTCCTACGAGCAGTACTTC. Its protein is CASSYLPSLGTGSSYEQYF.

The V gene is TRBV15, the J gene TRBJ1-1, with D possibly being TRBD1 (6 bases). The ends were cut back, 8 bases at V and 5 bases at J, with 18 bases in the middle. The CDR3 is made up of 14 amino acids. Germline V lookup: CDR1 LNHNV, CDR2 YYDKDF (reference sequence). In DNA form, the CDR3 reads TGTGCCACCGCGGCCATTAGGGGGGGAACTGAAGCTTTCTTT. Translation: CATAAIRGGTEAFF.

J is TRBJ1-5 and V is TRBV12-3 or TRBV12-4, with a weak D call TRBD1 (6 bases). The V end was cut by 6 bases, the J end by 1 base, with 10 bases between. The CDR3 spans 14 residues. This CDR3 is CASRPRGSNQPQHF. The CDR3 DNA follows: TGTGCCAGCAGGCCAAGGGGGAGCAATCAGCCCCAGCATTTT.

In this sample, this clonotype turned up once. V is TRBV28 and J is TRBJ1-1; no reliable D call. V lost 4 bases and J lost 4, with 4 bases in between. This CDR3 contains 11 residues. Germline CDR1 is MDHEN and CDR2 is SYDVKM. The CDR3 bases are TGTGCCAGCAGTTGGAGCACTGAAGCTTTCTTT. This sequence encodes CASSWSTEAFF. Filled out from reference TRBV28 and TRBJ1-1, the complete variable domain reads DVKVTQSSRYLVKRTGEKVFLECVQDMDHENMFWYRQDPGLGLRLIYFSYDVKMKEKGDIPEGYSVSREKKERFSLILESASTNQTSMYLCASSWSTEAFFGQGTRLTVV.

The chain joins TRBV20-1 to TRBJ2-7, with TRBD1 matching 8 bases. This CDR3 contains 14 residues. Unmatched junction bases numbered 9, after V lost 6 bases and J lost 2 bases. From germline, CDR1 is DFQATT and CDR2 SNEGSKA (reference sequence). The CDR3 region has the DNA TGCAGTGCCCAGGACAGGGCTAGACCCTACGAGCAGTACGTC. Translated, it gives CSAQDRARPYEQYV.

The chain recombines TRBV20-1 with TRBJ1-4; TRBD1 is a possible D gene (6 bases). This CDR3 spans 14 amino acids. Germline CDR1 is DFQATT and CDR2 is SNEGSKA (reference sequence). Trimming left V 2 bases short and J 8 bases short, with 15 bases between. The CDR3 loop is CSARRTVLGEKLFF. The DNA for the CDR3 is TGCAGTGCTAGACGGACAGTCCTTGGGGAAAAACTGTTTTTT.

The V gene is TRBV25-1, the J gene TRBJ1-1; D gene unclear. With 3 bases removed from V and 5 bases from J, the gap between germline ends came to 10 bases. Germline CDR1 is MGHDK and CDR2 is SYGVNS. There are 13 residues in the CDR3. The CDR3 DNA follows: TGTGCCAGCAGTGAGGCCAGGATAACTGAAGCTTTCTTT. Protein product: CASSEARITEAFF.

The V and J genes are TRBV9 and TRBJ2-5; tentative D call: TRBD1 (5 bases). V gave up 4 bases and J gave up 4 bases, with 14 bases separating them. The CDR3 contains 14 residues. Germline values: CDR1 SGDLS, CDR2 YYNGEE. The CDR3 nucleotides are TGTGCCAGCAGCATCACCCAGGGCGGAGAGACCCAGTACTTC. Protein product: CASSITQGGETQYF.

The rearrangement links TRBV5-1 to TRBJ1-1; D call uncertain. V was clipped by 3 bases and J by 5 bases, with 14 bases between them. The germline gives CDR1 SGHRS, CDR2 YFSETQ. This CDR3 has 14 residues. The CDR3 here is CASSSPGRVTEAFF. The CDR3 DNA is TGCGCCAGCAGCTCGCCCGGGAGAGTGACTGAAGCTTTCTTT.

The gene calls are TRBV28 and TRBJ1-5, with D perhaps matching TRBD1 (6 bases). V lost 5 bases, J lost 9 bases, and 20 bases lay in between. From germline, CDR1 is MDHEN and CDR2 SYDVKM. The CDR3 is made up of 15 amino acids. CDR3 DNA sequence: TGTGCCAGCAGTCCAGGGACAACCGGCGTAAGGCCCCAGCATTTT. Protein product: CASSPGTTGVRPQHF.

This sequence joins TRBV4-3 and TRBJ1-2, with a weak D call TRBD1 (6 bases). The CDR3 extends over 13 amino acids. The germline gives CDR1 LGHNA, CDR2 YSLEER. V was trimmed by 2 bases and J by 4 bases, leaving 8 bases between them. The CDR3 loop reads CASSQTGTYGYTF. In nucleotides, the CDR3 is TGCGCCAGCAGCCAAACAGGGACCTATGGCTACACCTTC.

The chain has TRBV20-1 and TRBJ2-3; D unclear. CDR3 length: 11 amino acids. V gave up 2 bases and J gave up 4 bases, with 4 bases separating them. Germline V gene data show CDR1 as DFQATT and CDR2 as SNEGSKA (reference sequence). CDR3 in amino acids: CSARTSDTQYF. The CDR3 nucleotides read TGCAGTGCTAGAACTTCAGATACGCAGTATTTT.

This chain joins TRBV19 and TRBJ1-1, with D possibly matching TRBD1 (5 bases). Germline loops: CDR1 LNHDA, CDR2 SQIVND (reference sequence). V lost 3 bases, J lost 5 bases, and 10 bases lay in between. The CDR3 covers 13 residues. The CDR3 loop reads CASSMGRGTEAFF. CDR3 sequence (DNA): TGTGCCAGTAGTATGGGAAGGGGAACTGAAGCTTTCTTT.

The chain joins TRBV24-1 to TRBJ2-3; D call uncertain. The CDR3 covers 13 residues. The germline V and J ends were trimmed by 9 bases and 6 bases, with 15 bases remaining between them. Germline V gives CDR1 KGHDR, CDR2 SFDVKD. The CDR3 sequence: CATSPLAVDTQYF. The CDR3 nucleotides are TGTGCCACCTCCCCCCTGGCGGTGGATACGCAGTATTTT.

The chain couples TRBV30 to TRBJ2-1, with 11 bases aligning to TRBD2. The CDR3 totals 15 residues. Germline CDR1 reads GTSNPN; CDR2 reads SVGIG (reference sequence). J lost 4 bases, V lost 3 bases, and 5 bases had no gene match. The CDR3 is CAWSSGTSGYNEQFF. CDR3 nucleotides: TGTGCCTGGAGCTCCGGGACTAGCGGTTACAATGAGCAGTTCTTC. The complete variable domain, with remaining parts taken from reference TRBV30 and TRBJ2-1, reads SQTIHQWPATLVQPVGSPLSLECTVEGTSNPNLYWYRQAAGRGLQLLFYSVGIGQISSEVPQNLSASRPQDRQFILSSKKLLLSDSGFYLCAWSSGTSGYNEQFFGPGTRLTVL.